The 30 T cell receptor beta chains below all came from one sample that was sequenced in a study of CD8+CD57+ T cells in acquired aplastic anemia (dated by TCRdb to 2017 to 2018). The run used an Illumina HiSeq 2000. Profiling of TCR beta VDJ combinations and CDR3 sequences used genomic DNA as the template. TCRdb redid the processing of the public reads, applying fastp at Q25 and MiXCR, and retained in-frame beta chains. Rows are unified per CDR3 protein, each entry keeping the most common DNA and genes. For this sample there are 150,000 to 200,000 distinct CDR3 sequences; 47% appear just once. 1.1% of the sample comes from the top ten. Patients chosen for sequencing had shown expansion of CD8+CD57+ cells by flow cytometry. The sequencing sample was made of sorted CD4+, CD8+, or CD8+CD57+ T cells (not recorded which) from PBMCs. The receptors come from a human donor with aplastic anemia.

As regards this clonotype: Since a much larger clone is just one base distant, this may be a read error. The chain combines TRBV10-3 with TRBJ2-3; D possibly matches TRBD1 or TRBD2 (5 bases each). The CDR3 runs to 15 residues. CDR1 is ENHRY, CDR2 SYGVKD, per germline. The CDR3 nucleotides are TGTGCCAGCAGTGACGGCTGGGGGAACACAGATACGCAGTATTTT. Its translation: CASSDGWGNTDTQYF.

This clonotype has just one count. The rearrangement joins TRBV4-1 to TRBJ1-2; D perhaps matches TRBD1 (6 bases). Germline assignment: CDR1 MGHRA and CDR2 YSYEKL. Trimming shortened V by 4 bases and J by 6 bases, and 15 bases separated the two germline ends. This CDR3 is 14 amino acids long. CDR3 DNA sequence: TGCGCCAGCAGCCCCGTTAGGGACACTCATGGCTACACCTTC. Translation: CASSPVRDTHGYTF.

This chain joins TRBV7-8 and TRBJ1-5, with no clear D. V lost 5 bases to trimming and J lost 4 bases, with 9 bases between them. Germline V gene data show CDR1 as SGHVS and CDR2 as FQNEAQ. The length of the CDR3 is 13 residues. CDR3: CASSLSWNQPQHF. In DNA form, the CDR3 reads TGTGCCAGCAGCCTATCTTGGAATCAGCCCCAGCATTTT.

This clonotype is medium-sized (0.01 to 0.1%) by share. The chain links TRBV10-3 to TRBJ1-2, with a tentative D call TRBD1 (5 bases). This CDR3 region has 12 residues. Germline loops: CDR1 ENHRY, CDR2 SYGVKD. V gave up 10 bases and J gave up 4 bases, with 13 bases separating them. CDR3 sequence reads: CATQDSLYGYTF. CDR3 bases: TGTGCCACCCAAGACAGCCTCTATGGCTACACCTTC.

A remark on this clonotype: Germline is not matched at one junction end, which may reflect a read error. The chain has TRBV10-3 and TRBJ2-6; TRBD1 matches at 10 bases. The CDR3 loop spans 17 amino acids. Germline loops: CDR1 ENHRY, CDR2 SYGVKD. CDR3 nucleotides: TGTGCCAGCAGTAGGGACAGGGGCGATTCTGGGGTCAACGTCCTGACTTTC. The encoded protein is CASSRDRGDSGVNVLTF.

In its sample, this clonotype was seen once. One end of the junction is discordant with germline, which a read error may explain. CDR3 DNA sequence: TGTGCCTGCAGCTTGGGTGGGGCGCACACTGAAGCTTTCTTT. Protein sequence: CACSLGGAHTEAFF. The chain joins TRBV5-5 to TRBJ1-1, with D perhaps TRBD1 (5 bases). There are 14 residues in the CDR3. Per germline, CDR1 SGHKS and CDR2 YYEKEE (reference sequence).

This clonotype was recorded a few times. The chain links TRBV7-3 to TRBJ1-6; 7 nucleotides match TRBD1. The CDR3 runs to 14 residues. With 5 bases clipped from V and 10 bases from J, the junction kept 8 bases outside the gene matches. Germline CDR1 is SGHTA and CDR2 is FQGTGA. In DNA form, the CDR3 reads TGTGCCAGCAGCCCACGGACAGGAAGGTCACCCCTCCACTTT. Its translation: CASSPRTGRSPLHF.

Ten or more counts support this clonotype. The chain carries TRBV11-1 and TRBJ2-7; the match to TRBD2 covers 9 bases. The CDR3 spans 18 residues. The V gene end was trimmed by 5 bases and the J gene end by 0 bases; junction bases not matched to a gene: 14. The germline gives CDR1 SGHAT, CDR2 FQDESV (reference sequence). The CDR3 DNA reads as TGTGCCAGCAGCCCTCTCCCATTAGCGGGGGCGAGCTCCTACGAGCAGTACTTC. It encodes CASSPLPLAGASSYEQYF. Full variable domain (outside the CDR3, taken from reference TRBV11-1 and TRBJ2-7): EAEVAQSPRYKITEKSQAVAFWCDPISGHATLYWYRQILGQGPELLVQFQDESVVDDSQLPKDRFSAERLKGVDSTLKIQPAELGDSAMYLCASSPLPLAGASSYEQYFGPGTRLTVT.

This clonotype was observed many times. Here the CDR3 reads CASSVHPGTGGLGTEAFF. The CDR3, as DNA: TGTGCCAGCAGCGTGCATCCTGGGACAGGGGGCCTCGGAACTGAAGCTTTCTTT. V usage is TRBV9 and J usage is TRBJ1-1, with TRBD1 identical over 12 bases. The CDR3 loop spans 18 amino acids. Germline values: CDR1 SGDLS, CDR2 YYNGEE. Unmatched junction bases numbered 13, after V lost 2 bases and J lost 5 bases.

The chain carries TRBV5-6 and TRBJ1-2; a weak D match, TRBD1 (6 bases). The germline CDR1 and CDR2 sequences are SGHDT and YYEEEE. V shed 0 bases and J shed 3 bases, with 15 bases lying between them. The CDR3 loop spans 16 amino acids. This chain's CDR3 is CASSLDGIGGDYGYTF. The CDR3 nucleotides read TGTGCCAGCAGCTTGGACGGGATAGGGGGGGACTATGGCTACACCTTC. Based on the CDR3 plus reference TRBV5-6 and TRBJ1-2, the full variable domain is DAGVTQSPTHLIKTRGQQVTLRCSPKSGHDTVSWYQQALGQGPQFIFQYYEEEERQRGNFPDRFSGHQFPNYSSELNVNALLLGDSALYLCASSLDGIGGDYGYTFGSGTRLTVV.

This clonotype was counted ten times or more. This chain joins TRBV6-5 and TRBJ1-2, with TRBD1 as a possible D gene (6 bases). Germline V gene lookup returns CDR1 MNHEY and CDR2 SVGAGI. The germline V and J ends were trimmed by 0 bases and 6 bases, with 11 bases remaining between them. There are 14 residues in the CDR3. CDR3: CASSYSMGGDGYTF. CDR3 DNA sequence: TGTGCCAGCAGTTACTCGATGGGGGGCGATGGCTACACCTTC.

V is TRBV19 and J is TRBJ2-3, with 8 bases that match TRBD2. Germline CDR1 is LNHDA and CDR2 is SQIVND (reference sequence). The CDR3 runs to 15 residues. Trimming removed 4 bases from V and 0 bases from J; junction bases left unmatched: 3. The CDR3 DNA reads as TGTGCCAGTAGTAGCCAGCGGGGGAGCACAGATACGCAGTATTTT. It yields the protein CASSSQRGSTDTQYF.

In this sample, this clonotype turned up many times. The rearrangement links TRBV12-5 to TRBJ2-2; D uncertain. The CDR3 is 13 amino acids. Per the germline V gene, CDR1 is LGHNT and CDR2 is FRNRAP. Trimming took 2 bases from V and 6 from J, leaving 7 bases between them. For the CDR3, the DNA is TGTGCTAGTGGTTTGTTGGTGGCCGGGGAGCTGTTTTTT. It is translated as CASGLLVAGELFF.

This clonotype was observed many times. This rearrangement joins TRBV20-1 to TRBJ1-5; 7 bases line up with TRBD1. CDR1 is DFQATT and CDR2 is SNEGSKA in the germline V gene (reference sequence). This CDR3 has 16 amino acids. Trimming took 7 bases from V and 2 from J; bases not matched to a gene: 14. The DNA of the CDR3 is TGCAGTGTTAAACGGGAGAGGGGGCATGGCAATCAGCCCCAGCATTTT. This codes for CSVKRERGHGNQPQHF.

This clonotype was seen many times. This chain connects TRBV7-6 to TRBJ2-5; D is perhaps TRBD1 or TRBD2 (6 bases each). Germline V lookup: CDR1 SGHVS, CDR2 FNYEAQ. The V end was cut by 3 bases, the J end by 5 bases, with 19 bases between. The CDR3 loop spans 16 amino acids. The CDR3 region has the DNA TGTGCCAGCAGCTTCTCTCTCGGGGGCTGGCGGGAGACCCAGTACTTC. Amino acids: CASSFSLGGWRETQYF. The variable domain in full, completed from reference TRBV7-6 and TRBJ2-5, reads GAGVSQSPRYKVTKRGQDVALRCDPISGHVSLYWYRQALGQGPEFLTYFNYEAQQDKSGLPNDRFSAERPEGSISTLTIQRTEQRDSAMYRCASSFSLGGWRETQYFGPGTRLLVL.

In this sample, this clonotype turned up many times. The CDR3 region has the DNA TGCGCCAGCAGCCAAGTTTCGCCTAACGATGAGCAGTTCTTC. Protein product: CASSQVSPNDEQFF. The rearrangement joins TRBV4-1 to TRBJ2-1; D remains ambiguous. This CDR3 comprises 14 residues. The germline V gene encodes CDR1 MGHRA and CDR2 YSYEKL. V lost 1 base to trimming and J lost 8 bases, with 12 bases between them.

The V and J genes are TRBV5-1 and TRBJ1-6; D is possibly TRBD1 (5 bases). CDR1 SGHRS and CDR2 YFSETQ come from the germline V gene. V was pared by 6 bases and J by 8 bases, with 12 bases between. The CDR3 has 13 amino acids. The CDR3 is CASKQTEDSPLHF. Here the CDR3 DNA reads TGCGCCAGCAAACAGACAGAGGATTCACCCCTCCACTTT. The whole variable domain, remainder taken from reference TRBV5-1 and TRBJ1-6, is KAGVTQTPRYLIKTRGQQVTLSCSPISGHRSVSWYQQTPGQGLQFLFEYFSETQRNKGNFPGRFSGRQFSNSRSEMNVSTLELGDSALYLCASKQTEDSPLHFGNGTRLTVT.

This clonotype was recorded a few times. The rearrangement uses TRBV4-2 and TRBJ2-3; weak D call: TRBD2 (6 bases). The V and J ends lost 0 bases and 7 bases respectively, with 20 bases between them. There are 17 residues in the CDR3. Germline loops: CDR1 LGHNA, CDR2 YNFKEQ. The CDR3 is CASSQDYGAGSRNTQYF. The CDR3 DNA reads as TGTGCCAGCAGCCAAGATTACGGTGCGGGGTCTCGGAATACGCAGTATTTT.

This clonotype has at least ten counts. The chain employs TRBV9 and TRBJ2-3; tentative D call: TRBD2 (5 bases). From germline, CDR1 is SGDLS and CDR2 YYNGEE. Between the trimmed V and J ends, which lost 4 bases and 5 bases, there was a span of 8 bases. The CDR3 has 12 amino acids. The CDR3 spells CASSRGLDTQYF. DNA of the CDR3: TGTGCCAGCAGCCGCGGACTAGATACGCAGTATTTT.

This clonotype turned up a few times. Since a much larger clone is just one base distant, this may be a read error. V gene TRBV5-1 combines with J gene TRBJ2-2; D is undetermined. Between the trimmed V and J ends, which lost 0 bases and 4 bases, there was a span of 7 bases. CDR1 is SGHRS, CDR2 YFSETQ, per germline. CDR3 length: 14 amino acids. The CDR3 nucleotides are TGCGCCAGCAGCTTGGAATCGAGCACCGGGGAGCTGTTTTTT. It translates to CASSLESSTGELFF.

This clonotype was picked up many times. The chain carries TRBV15 and TRBJ1-1, with D uncertain. The V gene lost 1 base and the J gene lost 6 bases, with 6 bases spanning the gap. The germline V gene has CDR1 LNHNV and CDR2 YYDKDF (reference sequence). CDR3 length: 12 amino acids. Here the CDR3 reads CATSRAGAEAFF. The CDR3 DNA reads TGTGCCACCAGCAGAGCCGGGGCTGAAGCTTTCTTT.

For the CDR3, the DNA is TGCAGTGCTAGCCAGGGGGCGCCCACAGATACGCAGTATTTT. It specifies CSASQGAPTDTQYF. This sequence joins TRBV20-1 and TRBJ2-3, with 8 bases that match TRBD1. J lost 2 bases, V lost 3 bases, and 4 bases had no gene match. The germline gives CDR1 DFQATT, CDR2 SNEGSKA (reference sequence). The CDR3 totals 14 residues.

This clonotype was detected ten times or more. This chain joins TRBV19 and TRBJ2-7; perhaps TRBD2 as D (6 bases). CDR3 length: 14 amino acids. V lost 3 bases and J 0 bases, leaving 9 bases between the germline ends. Looked up from germline, CDR1 is LNHDA and CDR2 is SQIVND (reference sequence). This CDR3 reads CASSMGRGSYEQYF. CDR3 DNA sequence: TGTGCCAGTAGTATGGGGCGGGGCTCCTACGAGCAGTACTTC.

This clonotype was recorded many times. This chain connects TRBV29-1 to TRBJ2-1; 9 positions match TRBD1. The CDR3 has 12 amino acids. Germline V gene data show CDR1 as SQVTM and CDR2 as ANQGSEA. J was trimmed by 4 bases and V by 6 bases; bases with no gene match: 1. The CDR3 region is CSVTGGYNEQFF. CDR3 DNA sequence: TGCAGCGTGACAGGGGGGTACAATGAGCAGTTCTTC.

This clonotype was picked up many times. The chain uses TRBV2 and TRBJ1-6; 9 bases map to TRBD1. The CDR3 has 16 residues. V lost 5 bases and J lost 0; bases outside the gene matches: 2. Germline CDR1 SNHLY, CDR2 FYNNEI. CDR3 sequence: CASSLDRGSYNSPLHF. Written as DNA, the CDR3 is TGTGCCAGCAGTCTGGACAGGGGCTCCTATAATTCACCCCTCCACTTT.

Many counts were recorded for this clonotype. This chain links TRBV7-6 with TRBJ2-1; D not resolved. Germline assignment: CDR1 SGHVS and CDR2 FNYEAQ. This CDR3 is built from 14 residues. The ends were cut back, 4 bases at V and 9 bases at J, with 16 bases in the middle. CDR3 nucleotides: TGTGCCAGCAGCTCAAAAAGGATAGCTGGTGAGCAGTTCTTC. Encoded protein: CASSSKRIAGEQFF.

V and J are TRBV24-1 and TRBJ1-1, with D perhaps TRBD1 (5 bases). Germline assignment: CDR1 KGHDR and CDR2 SFDVKD. This CDR3 contains 16 residues. V lost 3 bases and J lost 5, with 18 bases in between. The CDR3 bases are TGTGCCACCAGTGATAGCAGGGTCGGAGGTGAGACTGAAGCTTTCTTT. As protein: CATSDSRVGGETEAFF.

This chain joins TRBV6-5 and TRBJ1-3; D is ambiguous. CDR3 length equals 13 residues. CDR1 MNHEY and CDR2 SVGAGI come from the germline V gene. With 0 bases removed from V and 5 bases from J, the gap between germline ends came to 5 bases. The chain's CDR3 is CASSYSTRNTIYF. CDR3 coding DNA: TGTGCCAGCAGTTACTCGACACGAAACACCATATATTTT.

This sequence joins TRBV2 and TRBJ2-2; a weak D match, TRBD1 (6 bases). This CDR3 is 15 amino acids long. V dropped 6 bases and J dropped 0 bases, with 11 bases sitting between them. CDR1 is SNHLY and CDR2 is FYNNEI in the germline V gene. In DNA form, the CDR3 reads TGTGCCAGCAGGGACAGCGGATCGAACACCGGGGAGCTGTTTTTT. It yields the protein CASRDSGSNTGELFF.

The rearrangement links TRBV7-9 to TRBJ2-3; D not resolved. V dropped 3 bases and J dropped 6 bases, with 7 bases sitting between them. The CDR3 totals 12 residues. Germline V gene data show CDR1 as SEHNR and CDR2 as FQNEAQ (reference sequence). The CDR3 is CASSFHGDTQYF. CDR3 nucleotides: TGTGCCAGCAGCTTTCACGGGGATACGCAGTATTTT.